This T cell receptor beta chain originates from a study of T-cell reconstitution after alpha-beta-depleted transplantation in children (dated by TCRdb to the mid-2010s). Study-wide context: Using TCR repertoire profiling, the study quantitatively followed how T-cell immune reconstitution unfolded in children after TCRalphabeta/CD19-depleted allogeneic hematopoietic cell transplantation. Results the study describes overall, beyond this receptor: In some patients, the high TCRbeta diversity seen at day 60 was put down to recipient T cells and intrathymic progenitors that had survived conditioning. The apparently early alphabetaT-cell count recovery about two months after transplant was reportedly dependent on only several hundred rapidly expanded clones derived from non-depleted graft cells. Over the following months the frequencies of hyperexpanded clones went down, and after one year T-cell counts and TCRbeta diversity were mostly credited to newly produced T cells.

The sample's treatment or condition label is to be understood as: allogeneic hematopoietic cell transplantation with graft depleted of TCRalphabeta T cells and CD19 B cells. Transplant recipients were children who received TCRalphabeta/CD19-depleted allogeneic hematopoietic cell grafts. Relative to germline, V is 6 bases shorter and J is 3 bases shorter, with 18 bases between their ends. CDR1 ENHRY and CDR2 SYGVKD were looked up in the germline V gene. The CDR3 runs 15 residues from the cysteine to the phenylalanine. Of the read, only the CDR3 DNA is kept; its 45 bases are in frame from base 1. In the case of this clonotype: The antigen it binds to is not known. Base-call qualities are not available, and no considerably larger clone is one nucleotide away.

The library was generated by PCR. The data were produced on an Illumina HiSeq 2500. To normalize quantification of the TCRbeta repertoire, the TCR libraries were built with molecular barcoding that relied on unique molecular identifiers. The public reads were reanalyzed by TCRdb: fastp trimming at Q25, MiXCR alignment, in-frame beta chains only. Each CDR3 protein gets just one entry, which takes the most common genes and DNA from the rows behind it. This sample gives about 78,000 distinct CDR3 sequences in total; about 14% of them show up just once. The ten biggest clones cover less than 35% of the sample.

The V and J genes are TRBV10-3 and TRBJ2-7, with no reliable assignment of the D segment. The TCR originated in a male patient aged 2 to 10 who had a stem cell transplant for acute lymphoblastic leukemia, so the T cells may come from the graft donor. The sample was PBMCs, mostly from graft donor cells, taken 180 days after TCRalphabeta/CD19-depleted stem cell transplant. Read as DNA, the sequence is TGTGCCATCAGCCTCCTAGAAGGGCCCGTCTACGAGCAGTACTTC. It translates to CAISLLEGPVYEQYF.